This TCR beta chain was found in a study of cytomegalovirus exposure and HLA in healthy donors (dated by TCRdb to the late 2010s). Describing the broader study: A later analysis indicated that the 120 validation repertoires were generated on the platform also employed for the 670 or so repertoires of the first cohort. The study aimed to test whether signatures of past pathogen exposure could be identified by cataloging public T cell receptors. A separate validation cohort of roughly 120 different subjects was used in addition to the 666-subject first cohort. To predict cytomegalovirus infection status, the study brought together high-throughput TCR immunosequencing, statistical association of individual TCRs with disease status, and machine learning.

CDR1 and CDR2 are drawn from the germline V gene: SNHLY, FYNNEI. At the junction V is shortened by 7 bases and J by 7 bases, with 11 bases in between. CDR3 length: 13 amino acids, cysteine to phenylalanine. Of all the DNA, just the CDR3 is kept, 39 bases in frame from base 1. Donors formed part of the validation cohort, which comprised over a hundred subjects and was distinct from the first cohort of some 700 subjects. With respect to this clone: Its antigen target is currently unknown. No base quality information exists; no much larger clone differs at one position.

Beyond this particular receptor, the publication reports: In both the original and validation cohorts, the classifier was reported to diagnose cytomegalovirus status with high specificity and sensitivity. A few of the identified cytomegalovirus-associated TCR beta chains were confirmed in vitro to be specific for cytomegalovirus antigens. A later analysis found that TCRs clustered in the first cohort also tended to co-occur in the 120 validation repertoires, with 94% of cluster scores above 0. A later analysis lacked HLA typing for the validation cohort, so it scored co-occurrence in that cohort across all 120 or so repertoires. The authors suggested that the approach could potentially be extended to other disease states and immunological phenotypes. A total of some 180 TCR beta chains were listed by the study as associated with cytomegalovirus. Across donors, most TCR sequences were observed very rarely, whereas some public TCRs were present in many individuals.

Receptor libraries were prepared by the immunoSEQ multiplex PCR assay. In the source study's methods: A statistical classification framework was developed to diagnose cytomegalovirus status using the catalog of TCR beta chain sequences. Here the immuneACCESS table is served through TCRdb, limited to in-frame sequences with V and J called. Missing clones are a known gap in these copies; in checked studies unresolved V genes cover under half, and the rest lacks a known reason. Clonal size and the V and J genes are those of that table, whereas D and trimming came from the DNA. Within this sample are about 63,000 clones, with approximately 88% of them counted one time only. The top ten clonotypes cover over 1% of the sample.

Sample: PBMCs. This receptor was taken from a woman between 18 and 30 years old in good health and CMV-seronegative. This chain is built from TRBV2 and TRBJ1-6, with the D gene not confidently named. The DNA sequence is TGTGCCAGCATCCCGGACTCCAATTCACCCCTCCACTTT. It codes for CASIPDSNSPLHF. This CDR3, with the reference TRBV2 and TRBJ1-6 proteins standing in past its ends, gives the full variable domain EPEVTQTPSHQVTQMGQEVILRCVPISNHLYFYWYRQILGQKVEFLVSFYNNEISEKSEIFDDQFSVERPDGSNFTLKIRSTKLEDSAMYFCASIPDSNSPLHFGNGTRLTVT.